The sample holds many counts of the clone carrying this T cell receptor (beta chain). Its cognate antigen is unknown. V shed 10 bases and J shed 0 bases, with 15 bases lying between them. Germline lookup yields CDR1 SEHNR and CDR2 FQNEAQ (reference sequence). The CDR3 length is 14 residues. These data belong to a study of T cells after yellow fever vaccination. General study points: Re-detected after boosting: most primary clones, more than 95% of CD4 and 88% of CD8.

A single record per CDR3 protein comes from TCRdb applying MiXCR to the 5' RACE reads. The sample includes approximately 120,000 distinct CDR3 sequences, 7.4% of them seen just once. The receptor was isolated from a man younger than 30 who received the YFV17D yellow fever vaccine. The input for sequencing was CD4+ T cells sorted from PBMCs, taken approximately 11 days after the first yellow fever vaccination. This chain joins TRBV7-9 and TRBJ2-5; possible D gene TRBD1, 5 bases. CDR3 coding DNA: TGTGCCACCCTAAGTAGGGGTTACCAAGAGACCCAGTACTTC. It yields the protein CATLSRGYQETQYF.